These 11 T cell receptor beta chains share one sample of origin, sequenced in a study of lymphopenia after photon versus proton radiotherapy. Assay: immunoSEQ multiplex PCR; the TCRdb copy retains only in-frame clones and omits some. This table has fewer than 45,000 clones, approximately 86% appearing once. Sequenced material: peripheral blood, taken from a patient treated with proton-based radiotherapy. The receptors were sampled from an older woman with pancreatic cancer. Some clones in this sample may be carry-over from other donors' samples.

This clone showed up just once. V and J are TRBV7-9 and TRBJ1-1; D possibly corresponds to TRBD1 (6 bases). V lost 5 bases, J lost 4 bases, and 20 bases lay in between. Germline lookup yields CDR1 SEHNR and CDR2 FQNEAQ (reference sequence). This CDR3 comprises 16 residues. This chain's CDR3 is CASSPNRATGPTEAFF. DNA for the CDR3: TGTGCCAGCAGCCCAAATCGCGCAACAGGGCCCACTGAAGCTTTCTTT.

The chain joins TRBV29-1 to TRBJ1-4; TRBD1 agrees at 7 bases. With V trimmed by 6 bases and J by 8 bases, 9 bases remained unmatched. Germline loops: CDR1 SQVTM, CDR2 ANQGSEA. This CDR3 is 13 amino acids long. The CDR3 sequence: CSVERGRGEKLFF. The CDR3, as DNA: TGCAGCGTGGAGAGGGGGCGTGGGGAAAAACTGTTTTTT.

This chain joins TRBV29-1 and TRBJ1-4; TRBD1 is a possible D gene (6 bases). Germline V gene data show CDR1 as SQVTM and CDR2 as ANQGSEA. This CDR3 contains 15 residues. The V and J ends lost 6 bases and 0 bases respectively, with 14 bases between them. The DNA of the CDR3 is TGCAGCGTGCAGGGGACCGCTGCAACTAATGAAAAACTGTTTTTT. Its translation is CSVQGTAATNEKLFF.

The chain couples TRBV7-2 to TRBJ2-5; D remains unclear. The CDR3 length is 11 residues. V was shortened by 3 bases and J by 5 bases, with 4 bases between the two germline ends. In germline, CDR1 is SGHTA, CDR2 FQGNSA. CDR3 bases: TGTGCCAGCAGCTTGTTGGAGACCCAGTACTTC. Its translation: CASSLLETQYF.

The chain is built from TRBV20-1 and TRBJ2-5; D gene unclear. Germline V gene lookup returns CDR1 DFQATT and CDR2 SNEGSKA (reference sequence). Trimming shortened V by 3 bases and J by 2 bases, and 4 bases separated the two germline ends. The CDR3 runs to 11 residues. CDR3 bases: TGCAGTGCTAGGTTGCAAGAGACCCAGTACTTC. Translated, it gives CSARLQETQYF.

This sequence joins TRBV19 and TRBJ1-5; D possibly corresponds to TRBD1 (5 bases). Per germline, CDR1 LNHDA and CDR2 SQIVND (reference sequence). Trimming shortened V by 3 bases and J by 2 bases, and 17 bases separated the two germline ends. This CDR3 has 17 residues. CDR3 protein: CASSMGDFGRGNQPQHF. The CDR3 DNA follows: TGTGCCAGTAGTATGGGGGACTTCGGAAGAGGCAATCAGCCCCAGCATTTT.

The chain's CDR3 is CASNGGENTEAFF. The CDR3 DNA sequence: TGTGCCAGCAACGGGGGGGAGAACACTGAAGCTTTCTTT. The rearrangement links TRBV21-1 to TRBJ1-1. TRBV21-1 is annotated as a pseudogene. This CDR3 is built from 13 residues.

The J gene is TRBJ2-1, the V gene TRBV6-6, with D possibly being TRBD1 (6 bases). Looked up from germline, CDR1 is MNHNY and CDR2 is SVGAGI (reference sequence). This CDR3 contains 15 residues. With 6 bases removed from V and 0 bases from J, the gap between germline ends came to 12 bases. The CDR3 nucleotides read TGTGCCAGCAGGCTCAGGGACAACTCCTACAATGAGCAGTTCTTC. Its translation is CASRLRDNSYNEQFF.

This rearrangement joins TRBV5-1 to TRBJ2-5; D is ambiguous. Germline V gene data show CDR1 as SGHRS and CDR2 as YFSETQ. The CDR3 length is 15 residues. V shed 4 bases and J shed 3 bases, with 16 bases lying between them. The chain's CDR3 is CASSPAPRFEETQYF. Written as DNA, the CDR3 is TGCGCCAGCAGCCCGGCCCCACGGTTCGAAGAGACCCAGTACTTC.

This clone was recorded once. J is TRBJ1-2 and V is TRBV7-9; perhaps TRBD1 as D (5 bases). The V end was cut by 5 bases, the J end by 4 bases, with 11 bases between. This CDR3 has 13 residues. CDR1 and CDR2 (germline): SEHNR, FQNEAQ (reference sequence). CDR3 nucleotide sequence: TGTGCCAGCAGCACGGGACGGGCCTATGGCTACACCTTC. It encodes CASSTGRAYGYTF.

This chain links TRBV7-9 with TRBJ2-7; D not resolved. V lost 7 bases to trimming and J lost 5 bases, with 9 bases between them. This CDR3 region has 11 residues. Germline V gene lookup returns CDR1 SEHNR and CDR2 FQNEAQ (reference sequence). The CDR3 region is CASTQSHEQYF. The CDR3 DNA reads as TGTGCCAGCACCCAAAGCCACGAGCAGTACTTC. Filled out from reference TRBV7-9 and TRBJ2-7, the complete variable domain reads DTGVSQNPRHKITKRGQNVTFRCDPISEHNRLYWYRQTLGQGPEFLTYFQNEAQLEKSRLLSDRFSAERPKGSFSTLEIQRTEQGDSAMYLCASTQSHEQYFGPGTRLTVT.